Reported below is one T cell receptor beta chain. What it binds is unknown. This record belongs to a study of PD-1 blockade in classical Hodgkin lymphoma. In germline, CDR1 is SGHTA, CDR2 FQGNSA. The CDR3 length is 15 residues. Between the trimmed V and J ends, which lost 1 base and 8 bases, there was a span of 14 bases. Produced via immunoSEQ multiplex PCR; TCRdb's table is partial and in-frame only. In the table there are approximately 160,000 clones, around 84% of which are singletons. Brentuximab vedotin exposure varied among the patients, all of whom had relapsed after autologous stem cell transplantation. The study, taken as a whole, reports: By C4D1 there was a significant rise in CD4+ TCR diversity but not in CD8+ TCR diversity.

The source was peripheral blood mononuclear cells (PBMCs), collected before the second cycle of nivolumab. This chain uses TRBV7-2 with TRBJ1-4; a weak D match, TRBD1 (5 bases). The clonotype was recovered from a human donor with classical Hodgkin lymphoma. The CDR3 bases are TGTGCCAGCAGCTTAGTGGGCAGGGAGGGCGAAAAACTGTTTTTT. Protein product: CASSLVGREGEKLFF. Complete variable domain (other parts from reference TRBV7-2 and TRBJ1-4): GAGVSQSPSNKVTEKGKDVELRCDPISGHTALYWYRQSLGQGLEFLIYFQGNSAPDKSGLPSDRFSAERTGGSVSTLTIQRTQQEDSAVYLCASSLVGREGEKLFFGSGTQLSVL.